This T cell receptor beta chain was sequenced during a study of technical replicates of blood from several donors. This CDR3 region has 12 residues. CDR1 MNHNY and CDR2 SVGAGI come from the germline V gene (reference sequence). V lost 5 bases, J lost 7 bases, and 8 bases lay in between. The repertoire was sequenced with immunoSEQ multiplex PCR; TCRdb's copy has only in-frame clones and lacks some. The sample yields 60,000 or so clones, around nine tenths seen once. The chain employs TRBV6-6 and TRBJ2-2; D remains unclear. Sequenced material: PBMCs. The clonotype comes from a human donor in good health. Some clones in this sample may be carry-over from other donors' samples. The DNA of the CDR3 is TGTGCCAGCAGTCCCGGTGTCGGGGAGCTGTTTTTT. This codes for CASSPGVGELFF.